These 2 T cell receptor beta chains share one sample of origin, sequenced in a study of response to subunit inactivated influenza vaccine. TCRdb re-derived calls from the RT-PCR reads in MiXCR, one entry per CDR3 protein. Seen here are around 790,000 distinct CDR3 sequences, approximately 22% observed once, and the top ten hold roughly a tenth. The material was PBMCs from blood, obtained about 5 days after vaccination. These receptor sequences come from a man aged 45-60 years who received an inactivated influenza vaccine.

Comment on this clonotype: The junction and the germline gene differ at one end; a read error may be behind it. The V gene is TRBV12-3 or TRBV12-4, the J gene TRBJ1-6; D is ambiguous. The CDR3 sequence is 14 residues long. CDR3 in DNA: TGTGCTAGCACTTTCCACCTCCGGTCTTCACCCCTCCACTTT. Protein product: CASTFHLRSSPLHF.

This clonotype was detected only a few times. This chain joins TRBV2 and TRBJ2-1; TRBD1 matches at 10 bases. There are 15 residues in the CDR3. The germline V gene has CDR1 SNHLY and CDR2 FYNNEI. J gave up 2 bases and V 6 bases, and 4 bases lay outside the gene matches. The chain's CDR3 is CASRRDRGTYNEQFF. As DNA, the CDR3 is TGTGCCAGCAGACGGGACAGGGGAACCTACAATGAGCAGTTCTTC.